A selection of T cell receptor beta chains follows, all from one sample in a study of memory CD4+ T cells and cytomegalovirus serostatus. The protocol was immunoSEQ multiplex PCR, while the TCRdb copy is restricted to in-frame clones and leaves out a portion. Of about 50,000 clones listed, approximately 83% are singletons. What was sequenced was memory CD4+ T cells from blood. The receptors originated from an adult in good health and CMV-seronegative. CDR3s include the opening cysteine and the closing phenylalanine or tryptophan. D genes are given only for firm matches.

>TRBJ1-5|-|TRBV7-2
TGTGCCAGCAGCTCATACTATAGCAATCAGCCCCAGCATTTT
CASSSYYSNQPQHF
>TRBJ2-5|TRBD1|TRBV6-6
TGTGCCAGCAGTTACTCGTCCGGGACAGGACAGGAGACCCAGTACTTC
CASSYSSGTGQETQYF
>TRBJ2-3|-|TRBV29-1
TGCAGCGTTGATAAAACAGGGTTTACAGATACGCAGTATTTT
CSVDKTGFTDTQYF
>TRBJ1-2|-|TRBV5-1
TGCGCCAGCAGCCTCAGAGAAGCTAACTATGGCTACACCTTC
CASSLREANYGYTF
>TRBJ1-1|-|TRBV5-1
TGCGCCAGCAGCTTGGCCGATTTTAGGAACACTGAAGCTTTCTTT
CASSLADFRNTEAFF
>TRBJ1-4|TRBD1|TRBV7-9
TGTGCCAGCAGTATAACATACAGGGGACCTAATGAAAAACTGTTTTTT
CASSITYRGPNEKLFF
>TRBJ1-2|TRBD1|TRBV6-5
TGTGCCAGCAGCCGTGGACAGGTTTACACCTTC
CASSRGQVYTF
>TRBJ2-7|-|TRBV14
TGTGCCAGCAGCCATAATACCTACGAGCAGTACTTC
CASSHNTYEQYF
>TRBJ2-7|-|TRBV19
TGTGCCAGTAGTATAGCTAACAGGGCCTACGAGCAGTACTTC
CASSIANRAYEQYF
>TRBJ2-5|-|TRBV7-2
TGTGCCAGCAGCTTATCGTGGGGGAAAGAGACCCAGTACTTC
CASSLSWGKETQYF